This T cell receptor beta chain stems from a study of blood T cell repertoires in COVID-19. Looking at the study overall: Italy, Spain and the United States were the sources of the convalescent and acute COVID-19 samples. Sources were T cells, B-cell-depleted T cells, or PBMCs; the material itself was cDNA or gDNA.

V lost 5 bases and J 4 bases, leaving 20 bases between the germline ends. The CDR3 has 16 amino acids. CDR1 is SGHAT and CDR2 is FQNNGV in the germline V gene. Enrolled during active infection, Seattle patients were then followed longitudinally. Here immunoSEQ multiplex PCR was the method, and the copy in TCRdb shows in-frame clones only, minus some. Of 250,000 to 400,000 clones listed, 85% to 90% were seen once; the top ten hold less than 3.5%. The V call is TRBV11-2, the J call TRBJ1-2; a possible D gene is TRBD1 (6 bases). Material: peripheral blood. The sequence was obtained from a woman aged 25 to 39 with COVID-19, enrolled during active disease. CDR3 in amino acids: CASSLLGGPFVYGYTF. The CDR3, as DNA: TGTGCCAGCAGCCTTTTGGGGGGGCCCTTCGTCTATGGCTACACCTTC.